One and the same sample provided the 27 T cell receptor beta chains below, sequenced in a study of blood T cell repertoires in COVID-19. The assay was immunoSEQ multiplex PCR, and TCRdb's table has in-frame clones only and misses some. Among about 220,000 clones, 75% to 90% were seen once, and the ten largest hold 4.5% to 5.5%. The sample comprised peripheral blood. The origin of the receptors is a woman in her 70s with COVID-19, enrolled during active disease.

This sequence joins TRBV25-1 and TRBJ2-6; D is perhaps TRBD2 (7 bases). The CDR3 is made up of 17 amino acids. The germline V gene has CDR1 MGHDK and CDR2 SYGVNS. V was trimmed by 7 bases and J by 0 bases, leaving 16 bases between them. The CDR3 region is CASTGGIPFSGANVLTF. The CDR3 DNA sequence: TGTGCCAGCACGGGGGGCATACCATTCTCTGGGGCCAACGTCCTGACTTTC.

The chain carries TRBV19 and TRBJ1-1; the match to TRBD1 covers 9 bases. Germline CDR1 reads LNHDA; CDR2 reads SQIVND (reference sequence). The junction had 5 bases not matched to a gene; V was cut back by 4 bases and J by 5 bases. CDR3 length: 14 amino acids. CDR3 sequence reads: CASSRGQGRTEAFF. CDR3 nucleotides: TGTGCCAGTAGTAGGGGACAGGGAAGAACTGAAGCTTTCTTT.

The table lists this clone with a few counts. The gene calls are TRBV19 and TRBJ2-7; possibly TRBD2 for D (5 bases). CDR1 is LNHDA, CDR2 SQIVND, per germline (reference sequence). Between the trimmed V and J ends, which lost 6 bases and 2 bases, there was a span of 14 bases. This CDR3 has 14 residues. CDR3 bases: TGTGCCAGTAGGGTGAGCGCCGGGGCCTACGAGCAGTACTTC. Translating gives CASRVSAGAYEQYF.

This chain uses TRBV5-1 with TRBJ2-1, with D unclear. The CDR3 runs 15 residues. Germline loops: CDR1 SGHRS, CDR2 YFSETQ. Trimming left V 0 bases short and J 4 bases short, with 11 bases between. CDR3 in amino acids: CASSLDTNLYNEQFF. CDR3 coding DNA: TGCGCCAGCAGCTTGGACACTAACTTATACAATGAGCAGTTCTTC.

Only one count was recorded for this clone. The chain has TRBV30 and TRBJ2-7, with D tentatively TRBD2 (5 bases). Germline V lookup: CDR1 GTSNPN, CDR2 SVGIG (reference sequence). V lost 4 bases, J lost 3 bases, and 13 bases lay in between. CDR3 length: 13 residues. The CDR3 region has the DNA TGTGCCTGGAAGCGGTCTTCGGTCTACGAGCAGTACTTC. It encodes CAWKRSSVYEQYF.

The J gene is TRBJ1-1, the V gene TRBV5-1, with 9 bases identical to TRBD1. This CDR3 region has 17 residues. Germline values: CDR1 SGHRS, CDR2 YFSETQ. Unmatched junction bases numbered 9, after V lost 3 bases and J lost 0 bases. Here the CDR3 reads CASSSRQGGALNTEAFF. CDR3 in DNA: TGCGCCAGCAGCTCAAGACAGGGGGGAGCCCTGAACACTGAAGCTTTCTTT.

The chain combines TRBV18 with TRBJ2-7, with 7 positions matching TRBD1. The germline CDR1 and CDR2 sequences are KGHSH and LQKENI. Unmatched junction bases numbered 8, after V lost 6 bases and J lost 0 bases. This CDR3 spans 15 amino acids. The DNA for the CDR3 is TGTGCCAGCTCTTCGGACAGGCGAAGCTCCTACGAGCAGTACTTC. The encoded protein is CASSSDRRSSYEQYF. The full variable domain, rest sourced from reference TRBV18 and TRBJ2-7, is NAGVMQNPRHLVRRRGQEARLRCSPMKGHSHVYWYRQLPEEGLKFMVYLQKENIIDESGMPKERFSAEFPKEGPSILRIQQVVRGDSAAYFCASSSDRRSSYEQYFGPGTRLTVT.

DNA for the CDR3: TGCGCCAGCAGGTCCAGGGAACAAGAGACCCAGTACTTC. Translating gives CASRSREQETQYF. The rearrangement joins TRBV5-1 to TRBJ2-5; D might be TRBD1 (5 bases). CDR1 is SGHRS, CDR2 YFSETQ, per germline. The CDR3 loop spans 13 amino acids. V gave up 5 bases and J gave up 2 bases, with 10 bases separating them.

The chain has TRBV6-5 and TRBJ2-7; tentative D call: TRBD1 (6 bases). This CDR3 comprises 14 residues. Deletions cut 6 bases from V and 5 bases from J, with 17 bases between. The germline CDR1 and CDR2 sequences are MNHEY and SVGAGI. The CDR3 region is CASRPSGAGHEQYF. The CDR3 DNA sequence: TGTGCCAGCAGGCCATCAGGGGCAGGGCACGAGCAGTACTTC.

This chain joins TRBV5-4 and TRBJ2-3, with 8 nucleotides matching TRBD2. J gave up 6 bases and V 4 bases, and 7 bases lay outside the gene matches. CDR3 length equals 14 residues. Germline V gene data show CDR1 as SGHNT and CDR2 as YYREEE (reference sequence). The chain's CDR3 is CASSPGGGGDTQYF. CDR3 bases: TGTGCCAGCAGCCCCGGGGGGGGAGGGGATACGCAGTATTTT.

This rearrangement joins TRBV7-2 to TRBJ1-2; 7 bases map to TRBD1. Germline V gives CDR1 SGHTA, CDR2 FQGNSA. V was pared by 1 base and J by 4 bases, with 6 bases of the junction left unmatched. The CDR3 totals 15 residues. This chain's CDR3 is CASSLDRQGSYGYTF. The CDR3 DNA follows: TGTGCCAGCAGCTTAGATAGACAGGGTTCCTATGGCTACACCTTC.

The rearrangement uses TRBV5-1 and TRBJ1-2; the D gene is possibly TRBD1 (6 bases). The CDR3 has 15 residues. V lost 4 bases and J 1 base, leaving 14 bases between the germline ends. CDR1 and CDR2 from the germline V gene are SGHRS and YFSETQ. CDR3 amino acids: CASSPQGQLNYGYTF. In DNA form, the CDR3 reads TGCGCCAGCAGCCCCCAAGGACAGCTTAACTATGGCTACACCTTC.

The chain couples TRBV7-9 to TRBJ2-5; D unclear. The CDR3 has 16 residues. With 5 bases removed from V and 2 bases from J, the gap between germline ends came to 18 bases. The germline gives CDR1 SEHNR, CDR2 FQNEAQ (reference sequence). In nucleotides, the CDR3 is TGTGCCAGCAGCCGATGGCTATCGACTGTACAAGAGACCCAGTACTTC. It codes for CASSRWLSTVQETQYF.

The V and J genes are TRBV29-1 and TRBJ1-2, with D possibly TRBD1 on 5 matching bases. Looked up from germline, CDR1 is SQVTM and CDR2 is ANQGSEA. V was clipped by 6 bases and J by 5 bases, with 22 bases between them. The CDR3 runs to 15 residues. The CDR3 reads CSVGGQGSVPYGYTF. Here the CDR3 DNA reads TGCAGCGTGGGAGGGCAGGGCTCGGTTCCGTATGGCTACACCTTC.

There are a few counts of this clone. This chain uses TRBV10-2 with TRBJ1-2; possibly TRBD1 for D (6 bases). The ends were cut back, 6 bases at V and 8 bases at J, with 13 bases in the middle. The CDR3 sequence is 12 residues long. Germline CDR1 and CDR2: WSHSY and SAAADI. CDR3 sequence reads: CASRLQGEGYTF. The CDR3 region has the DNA TGCGCCAGCAGACTACAGGGAGAAGGCTACACCTTC.

CDR3 amino acids: CATSDPNPGGTDTQYF. The CDR3, as DNA: TGTGCCACCAGTGATCCGAACCCGGGAGGTACAGATACGCAGTATTTT. This chain connects TRBV24-1 to TRBJ2-3; 7 bases are a match to TRBD2. This CDR3 contains 16 residues. V gave up 3 bases and J gave up 3 bases; unmatched junction bases: 8. CDR1 KGHDR and CDR2 SFDVKD come from the germline V gene.

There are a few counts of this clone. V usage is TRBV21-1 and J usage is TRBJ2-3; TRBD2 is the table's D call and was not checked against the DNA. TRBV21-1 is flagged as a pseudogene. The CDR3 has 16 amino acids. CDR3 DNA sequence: TGTGCCAGCGGATCTAAGCGACCGGTGGGCACAGATACGCAGTATTTT. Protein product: CASGSKRPVGTDTQYF.

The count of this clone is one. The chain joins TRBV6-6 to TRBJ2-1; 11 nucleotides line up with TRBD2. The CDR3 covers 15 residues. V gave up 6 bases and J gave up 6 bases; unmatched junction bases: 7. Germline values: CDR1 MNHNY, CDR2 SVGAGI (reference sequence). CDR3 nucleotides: TGTGCCAGCAGATCCGGGACTAGCGGAATCAATGAGCAGTTCTTC. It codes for CASRSGTSGINEQFF.

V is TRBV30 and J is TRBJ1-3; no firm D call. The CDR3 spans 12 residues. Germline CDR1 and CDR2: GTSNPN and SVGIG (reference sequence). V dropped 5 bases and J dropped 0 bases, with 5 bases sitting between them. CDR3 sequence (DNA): TGTGCCTGGGGTTACTCTGGAAACACCATATATTTT. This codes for CAWGYSGNTIYF.

CDR3 bases: TGTGCCAGCAGCCAAGCGTCTCAGCAGTTCTTC. Protein product: CASSQASQQFF. V and J are TRBV3-1 (or the pseudogene TRBV3-2) and TRBJ2-1; D is undetermined. CDR3 size: 11 residues. Germline V gene data show CDR1 as LGHDT and CDR2 as YNNKEL (reference sequence). Trimming removed 1 base at V and 11 bases at J, with 6 bases between.

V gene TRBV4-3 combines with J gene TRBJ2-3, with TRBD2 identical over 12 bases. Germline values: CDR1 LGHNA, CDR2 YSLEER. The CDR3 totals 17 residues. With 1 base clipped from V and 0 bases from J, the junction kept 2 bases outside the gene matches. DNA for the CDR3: TGCGCCAGCAGCCAAGTCCTAGCGGGAGGGAGCACAGATACGCAGTATTTT. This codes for CASSQVLAGGSTDTQYF.

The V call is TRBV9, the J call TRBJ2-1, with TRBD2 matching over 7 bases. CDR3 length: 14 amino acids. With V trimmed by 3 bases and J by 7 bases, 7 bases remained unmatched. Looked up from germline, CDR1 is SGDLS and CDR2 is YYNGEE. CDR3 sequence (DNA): TGTGCCAGCAGCGCCGAGCGGGGCATTAATGAGCAGTTCTTC. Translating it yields CASSAERGINEQFF.

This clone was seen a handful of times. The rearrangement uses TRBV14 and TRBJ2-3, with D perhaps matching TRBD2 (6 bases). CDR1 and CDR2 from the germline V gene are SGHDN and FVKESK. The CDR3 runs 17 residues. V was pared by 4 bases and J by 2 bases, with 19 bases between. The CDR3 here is CASSRRTGTAYTDTQYF. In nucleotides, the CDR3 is TGTGCCAGCAGCCGGCGAACCGGGACTGCCTACACAGATACGCAGTATTTT.

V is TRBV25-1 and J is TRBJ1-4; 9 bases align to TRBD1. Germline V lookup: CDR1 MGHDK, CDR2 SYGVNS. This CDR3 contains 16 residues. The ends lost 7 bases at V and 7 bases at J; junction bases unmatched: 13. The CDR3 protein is CASNEVSGTGTEKLFF. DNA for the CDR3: TGTGCCAGCAACGAAGTCTCCGGGACAGGGACTGAAAAACTGTTTTTT.

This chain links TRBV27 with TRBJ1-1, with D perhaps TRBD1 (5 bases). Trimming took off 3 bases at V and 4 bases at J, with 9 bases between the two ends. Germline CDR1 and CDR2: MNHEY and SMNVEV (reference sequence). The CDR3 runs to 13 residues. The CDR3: CASSFVGRTEAFF. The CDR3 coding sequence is TGTGCCAGCAGTTTTGTGGGGCGCACTGAAGCTTTCTTT.

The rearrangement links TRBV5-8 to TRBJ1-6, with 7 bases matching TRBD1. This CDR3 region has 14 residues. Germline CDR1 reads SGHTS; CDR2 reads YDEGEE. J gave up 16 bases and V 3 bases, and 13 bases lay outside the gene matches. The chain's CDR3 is CASSSDRPSSPLHF. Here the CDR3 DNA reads TGTGCCAGCAGCTCGGACAGGCCTTCGTCCCCGCTCCACTTT.

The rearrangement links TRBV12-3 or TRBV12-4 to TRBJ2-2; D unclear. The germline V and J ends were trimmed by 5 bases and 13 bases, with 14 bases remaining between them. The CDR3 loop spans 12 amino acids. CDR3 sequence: CASSHPRVGLFF. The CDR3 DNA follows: TGTGCCAGCAGTCACCCCCGGGTGGGGCTGTTTTTT.